The 9 T cell receptor beta chains below all came from one sample that was sequenced in a study of early T cells in non-severe SARS-CoV-2 infection. MiXCR, applied by TCRdb to the 5' RACE reads, yields one record per CDR3 protein. Altogether tens of thousands of distinct CDR3 sequences are present, 16% being singletons, with the ten largest covering 5.1%. The sample consisted of whole blood, taken at baseline. The receptors come from an adult who was a healthcare worker with PCR-confirmed SARS-CoV-2 infection or an uninfected control (not recorded which).

This clonotype was picked up many times. This rearrangement joins TRBV19 to TRBJ1-5; no clear D gene. This CDR3 is built from 14 residues. CDR1 LNHDA and CDR2 SQIVND come from the germline V gene (reference sequence). The V end lost 2 bases, the J end lost 2 bases, and 7 bases lay between the germline ends. CDR3 DNA: TGTGCCAGTAGTATACTCGGGGGCAATCAGCCCCAGCATTTT. Translation: CASSILGGNQPQHF.

The V call is TRBV10-1, the J call TRBJ1-1; D not resolved. Between the trimmed V and J ends, which lost 6 bases and 0 bases, there was a span of 8 bases. The CDR3 has 13 residues. The germline V gene encodes CDR1 WNHNN and CDR2 SYGVQD (reference sequence). This CDR3 reads CASRQSMNTEAFF. DNA of the CDR3: TGCGCCAGCAGGCAAAGCATGAACACTGAAGCTTTCTTT.

This clonotype came up a few times. The gene calls are TRBV19 and TRBJ2-7, with D perhaps TRBD2 (5 bases). This CDR3 region has 14 residues. The ends were cut back, 3 bases at V and 2 bases at J, with 11 bases in the middle. Per the germline V gene, CDR1 is LNHDA and CDR2 is SQIVND (reference sequence). CDR3 in amino acids: CASSIESGPYEQYF. The CDR3 nucleotides are TGTGCCAGTAGTATCGAAAGCGGACCCTACGAGCAGTACTTC. Variable domain in full (rest from reference TRBV19 and TRBJ2-7): DGGITQSPKYLFRKEGQNVTLSCEQNLNHDAMYWYRQDPGQGLRLIYYSQIVNDFQKGDIAEGYSVSREKKESFPLTVTSAQKNPTAFYLCASSIESGPYEQYFGPGTRLTVT.

The rearrangement links TRBV7-9 to TRBJ2-1; the D is unclear. Deletions cut 4 bases from V and 2 bases from J, with 15 bases between. The CDR3 has 16 amino acids. The germline V gene has CDR1 SEHNR and CDR2 FQNEAQ (reference sequence). Written as DNA, the CDR3 is TGTGCCAGCAGCTCTACGACGTACCCGGCCTACAATGAGCAGTTCTTC. This encodes CASSSTTYPAYNEQFF.

J is TRBJ2-7 and V is TRBV28; the D is unclear. There are 12 residues in the CDR3. Germline V gives CDR1 MDHEN, CDR2 SYDVKM. Trimming took 6 bases from V and 9 from J, leaving 15 bases between them. The CDR3 loop is CASSRPGSRQYF. CDR3 nucleotides: TGTGCCAGCAGCCGCCCAGGTTCACGGCAGTACTTC.

The chain combines TRBV28 with TRBJ2-1, with D maybe TRBD2 (6 bases). The CDR3 has 15 amino acids. V was shortened by 2 bases and J by 7 bases, with 15 bases between the two germline ends. Germline V gene data show CDR1 as MDHEN and CDR2 as SYDVKM. The CDR3 loop reads CASSLRTKGVNEQFF. CDR3 DNA sequence: TGTGCCAGCAGTTTACGGACTAAGGGTGTGAATGAGCAGTTCTTC.

Details on this clonotype: One end of the junction fails to match germline, which may point to a read error. J is TRBJ2-5 and V is TRBV7-9; D not resolved. The CDR3 covers 14 residues. Per germline, CDR1 SEHNR and CDR2 FQNEAQ (reference sequence). CDR3 residues: CATSTWGSQETQYF. The CDR3 DNA follows: TGTGCCACCAGCACCTGGGGTTCCCAAGAGACCCAGTACTTC.

The DNA for the CDR3 is TGTGCCAGCTGGGACAGGGTGAGCGAGCAGTACTTC. Residues: CASWDRVSEQYF. The chain uses TRBV27 and TRBJ2-7, with 9 bases identical to TRBD1. Germline CDR1 MNHEY, CDR2 SMNVEV (reference sequence). The CDR3 runs to 12 residues. V gave up 8 bases and J gave up 6 bases; unmatched junction bases: 5.

This chain joins TRBV27 and TRBJ2-1; a possible D gene is TRBD2 (6 bases). Germline CDR1 reads MNHEY; CDR2 reads SMNVEV (reference sequence). The CDR3 length is 13 residues. V lost 4 bases and J 7 bases, leaving 11 bases between the germline ends. The CDR3 spells CASSYNRGNEQFF. The CDR3 region has the DNA TGTGCCAGCAGTTATAACCGGGGGAATGAGCAGTTCTTC.